Listed below are T cell receptor beta chains from one sample, sequenced in a study of type 1 regulatory T cells. TCRdb reprocessed the reads with MiXCR, giving one entry per CDR3 protein. The repertoire holds tens of thousands of distinct CDR3 sequences, with around 20% as singletons. What these receptors recognize is not known. The sequenced material came from cultured type 1 regulatory T (Tr1) cells, either the whole culture or a sorted fraction (not recorded which). These receptors were collected from a human donor in good health. Each CDR3 is given with its conserved first and last residue. The D gene is left open where the match is weak. Size tells how often a clone was seen (once, few, many) or the class of an expanded clone, and some rows leave it out.

D gene,J gene,clone size,V gene,CDR3 protein,CDR3 DNA
TRBD1,TRBJ2-7,few,TRBV7-3,CASSALQGSGEQYF,TGTGCCAGCAGCGCTCTACAGGGGAGCGGCGAGCAGTACTTC
TRBD2,TRBJ2-3,NA,TRBV10-3,CAIRPSGTRDTQYF,TGTGCCATTCGGCCTAGCGGGACGAGGGATACGCAGTATTTT
NA,TRBJ2-5,few,TRBV5-1,CASRNLGETQYF,TGCGCCAGCAGGAATCTAGGAGAGACCCAGTACTTC
NA,TRBJ2-7,NA,TRBV28,CASRLSAGEQHF,TGTGCCAGCAGGCTATCGGCGGGCGAGCAGCACTTC
TRBD1,TRBJ1-6,few,TRBV20-1,CSATAGGGRSPLHF,TGCAGTGCAACCGCAGGGGGCGGTCGGTCACCCCTCCACTTT
NA,TRBJ1-6,NA,TRBV6-1,CASSWVVSPLHF,TGTGCCAGCAGCTGGGTAGTTTCACCCCTCCACTTT
NA,TRBJ2-3,NA,TRBV7-2,CASSFIRIPPDTQYF,TGTGCCAGCAGCTTTATCAGGATACCACCAGATACGCAGTATTTT
TRBD2,TRBJ2-5,many,TRBV7-2,CASIPTPGLAGQETQYF,TGTGCCAGCATCCCCACCCCGGGACTAGCGGGTCAAGAGACCCAGTACTTC
NA,TRBJ2-2,NA,TRBV10-3,CAISSGRHANTGELFF,TGTGCCATCAGTTCGGGAAGGCACGCGAACACCGGGGAGCTGTTTTTT
NA,TRBJ2-3,NA,TRBV10-3,CAISDKTLDTQYF,TGTGCCATCAGTGACAAAACTTTAGATACGCAGTATTTT
NA,TRBJ2-5,NA,TRBV20-1,CSPSGGRETQYF,TGCAGTCCCAGCGGCGGAAGAGAGACCCAGTACTTC
TRBD2,TRBJ2-3,NA,TRBV5-1,CASSAGTPGLASYF,TGCGCCAGCAGCGCCGGAACACCGGGACTAGCGTCATATTTT
TRBD1,TRBJ1-1,few,TRBV6-2/TRBV6-3,CASTTDGTGGRNTEAFF,TGTGCCAGCACCACAGACGGGACAGGGGGCAGGAACACTGAAGCTTTCTTT
TRBD2,TRBJ2-1,NA,TRBV29-1,CSVGVVGGPDEQFF,TGCAGCGTTGGGGTGGTGGGAGGGCCGGATGAGCAGTTCTTC
TRBD2,TRBJ2-5,NA,TRBV7-8,CASSRLAGETQYF,TGTGCCAGCAGTCGACTAGCGGGAGAGACCCAGTACTTC
NA,TRBJ1-1,NA,TRBV5-1,CASCRDKNTEAFF,TGCGCCAGCTGCCGGGACAAAAACACTGAAGCTTTCTTT
TRBD1,TRBJ1-2,NA,TRBV7-9,CASSLAPGQVVNYGYTF,TGTGCCAGCAGCTTAGCGCCGGGACAGGTGGTTAACTATGGCTACACCTTC
NA,TRBJ2-7,NA,TRBV6-6,CASSLQGSSYEQYF,TGTGCCAGCAGCCTACAGGGTTCCTCCTACGAGCAGTACTTC
NA,TRBJ2-1,NA,TRBV18,CASSPESRGEQFF,TGTGCCAGCTCACCCGAGAGTAGAGGCGAGCAGTTCTTC
TRBD2,TRBJ2-1,NA,TRBV19,CASSIGLAGVSYNEQFF,TGTGCCAGTAGTATAGGATTAGCGGGAGTATCCTACAATGAGCAGTTCTTC
NA,TRBJ2-3,few,TRBV5-1,CASSSGVKNADTQYF,TGCGCCAGCAGCTCCGGAGTAAAGAATGCAGATACGCAGTATTTT
NA,TRBJ1-1,NA,TRBV12-3/TRBV12-4,CASSFNSQNTEAFF,TGTGCCAGCAGTTTTAACTCACAGAACACTGAAGCTTTCTTT
TRBD2,TRBJ2-1,few,TRBV3-1,CASSQGGRGYNEQFF,TGTGCCAGCAGCCAAGGCGGGAGGGGCTACAATGAGCAGTTCTTC
NA,TRBJ2-4,many,TRBV5-5,CASSRQEIKNIQYF,TGTGCCAGCAGCCGACAGGAAATAAAAAACATTCAGTACTTC
TRBD1,TRBJ1-1,few,TRBV29-1,CSVDAGGNTEAFF,TGCAGCGTTGATGCAGGGGGGAACACTGAAGCTTTCTTT
NA,TRBJ2-4,few,TRBV28,CASMQIAKNIQYF,TGTGCCAGCATGCAGATAGCCAAAAACATTCAGTACTTC
TRBD1,TRBJ2-2,NA,TRBV30,CAWSRGGQGHTGELFF,TGTGCCTGGAGTCGGGGAGGACAGGGACACACCGGGGAGCTGTTTTTT
NA,TRBJ2-2,NA,TRBV18,CASSPQIYTGELFF,TGTGCCAGCTCACCCCAGATTTACACCGGGGAGCTGTTTTTT
NA,TRBJ2-2,many,TRBV2,CASSITGSRNTGELFF,TGTGCCAGCAGTATCACAGGGAGCCGGAACACCGGGGAGCTGTTTTTT
NA,TRBJ2-1,many,TRBV7-2,CASGVRGYNEQFF,TGTGCCAGCGGAGTCAGGGGATACAATGAGCAGTTCTTC
TRBD2,TRBJ2-7,NA,TRBV7-2,CASSRGLASYEQYF,TGTGCCAGCAGCAGGGGACTAGCGTCCTACGAGCAGTACTTC
TRBD1,TRBJ1-2,few,TRBV7-2,CASSSYMGTGWHYTF,TGTGCCAGCAGCTCTTACATGGGGACAGGGTGGCACTACACCTTC
TRBD2,TRBJ2-7,few,TRBV10-2,CASRGLAGPLGEQYF,TGCGCCAGCAGAGGACTAGCGGGACCCCTAGGCGAGCAGTACTTC
NA,TRBJ1-2,NA,TRBV10-3,CAISESGAGDYGYTF,TGTGCCATCAGTGAGTCCGGGGCCGGGGACTATGGCTACACCTTC
TRBD1,TRBJ2-7,NA,TRBV20-1,CSAEGQTYEQYF,TGCAGTGCTGAGGGACAGACCTACGAGCAGTACTTC